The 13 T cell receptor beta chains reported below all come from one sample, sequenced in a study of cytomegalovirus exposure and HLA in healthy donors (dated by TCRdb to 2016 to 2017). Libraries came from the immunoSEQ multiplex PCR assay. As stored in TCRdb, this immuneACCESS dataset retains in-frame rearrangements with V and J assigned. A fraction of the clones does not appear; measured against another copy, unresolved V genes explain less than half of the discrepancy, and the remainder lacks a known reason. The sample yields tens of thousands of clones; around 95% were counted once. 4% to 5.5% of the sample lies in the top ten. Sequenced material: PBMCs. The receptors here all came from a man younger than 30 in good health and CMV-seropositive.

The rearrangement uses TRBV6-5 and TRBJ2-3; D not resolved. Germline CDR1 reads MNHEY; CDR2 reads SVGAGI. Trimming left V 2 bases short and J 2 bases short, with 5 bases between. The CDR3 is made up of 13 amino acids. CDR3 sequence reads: CASSYGTTDTQYF. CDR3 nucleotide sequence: TGTGCCAGCAGTTACGGCACCACAGATACGCAGTATTTT.

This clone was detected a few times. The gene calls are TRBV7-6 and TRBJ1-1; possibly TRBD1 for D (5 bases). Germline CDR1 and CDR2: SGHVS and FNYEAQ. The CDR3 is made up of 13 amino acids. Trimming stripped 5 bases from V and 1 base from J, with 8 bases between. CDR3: CASSLGQNTEAFF. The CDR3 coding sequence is TGTGCCAGCAGCCTCGGACAGAACACTGAAGCTTTCTTT.

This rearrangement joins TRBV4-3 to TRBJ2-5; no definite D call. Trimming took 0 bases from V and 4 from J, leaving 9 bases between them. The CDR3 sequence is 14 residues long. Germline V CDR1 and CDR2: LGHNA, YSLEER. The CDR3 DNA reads TGCGCCAGCAGCCAAGATCGCGGTATAGAGACCCAGTACTTC. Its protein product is CASSQDRGIETQYF.

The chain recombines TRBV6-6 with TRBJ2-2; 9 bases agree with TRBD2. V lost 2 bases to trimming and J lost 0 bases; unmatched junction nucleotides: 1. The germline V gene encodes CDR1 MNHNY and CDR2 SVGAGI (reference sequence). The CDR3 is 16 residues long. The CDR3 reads CASSYGGGANTGELFF. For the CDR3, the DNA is TGTGCCAGCAGTTACGGCGGGGGGGCGAACACCGGGGAGCTGTTTTTT.

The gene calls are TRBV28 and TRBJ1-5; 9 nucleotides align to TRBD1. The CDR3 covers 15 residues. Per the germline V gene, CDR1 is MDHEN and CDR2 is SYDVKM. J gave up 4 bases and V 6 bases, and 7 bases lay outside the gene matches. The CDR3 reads CASSPRDRVNQPQHF. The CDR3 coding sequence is TGTGCCAGCAGCCCCCGGGACAGGGTGAATCAGCCCCAGCATTTT.

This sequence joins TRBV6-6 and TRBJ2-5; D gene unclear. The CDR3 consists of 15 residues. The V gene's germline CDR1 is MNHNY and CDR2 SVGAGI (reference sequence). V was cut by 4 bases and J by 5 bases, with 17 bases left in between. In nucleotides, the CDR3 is TGTGCCAGCAGTTCCGCCTCCCCCGAACGGGAGACCCAGTACTTC. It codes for CASSSASPERETQYF.

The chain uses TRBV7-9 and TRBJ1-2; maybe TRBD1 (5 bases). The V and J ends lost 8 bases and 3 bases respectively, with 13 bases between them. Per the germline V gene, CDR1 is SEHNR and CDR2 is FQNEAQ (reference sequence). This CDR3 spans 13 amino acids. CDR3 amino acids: CASQAGRDYGYTF. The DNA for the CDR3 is TGTGCCAGCCAGGCAGGGAGGGACTATGGCTACACCTTC.

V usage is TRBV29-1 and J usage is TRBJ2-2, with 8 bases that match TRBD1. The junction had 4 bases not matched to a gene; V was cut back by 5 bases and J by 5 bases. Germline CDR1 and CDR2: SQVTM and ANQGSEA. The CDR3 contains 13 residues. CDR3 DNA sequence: TGCAGCGTTCGGCAGGGGGCTACCGGGGAGCTGTTTTTT. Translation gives CSVRQGATGELFF.

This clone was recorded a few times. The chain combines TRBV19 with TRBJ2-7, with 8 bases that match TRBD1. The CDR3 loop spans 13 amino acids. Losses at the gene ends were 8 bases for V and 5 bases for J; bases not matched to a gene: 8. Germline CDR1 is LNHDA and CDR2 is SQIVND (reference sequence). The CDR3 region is CASAKDREDEQYF. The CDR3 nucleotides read TGTGCCAGTGCTAAGGACAGGGAGGACGAGCAGTACTTC.

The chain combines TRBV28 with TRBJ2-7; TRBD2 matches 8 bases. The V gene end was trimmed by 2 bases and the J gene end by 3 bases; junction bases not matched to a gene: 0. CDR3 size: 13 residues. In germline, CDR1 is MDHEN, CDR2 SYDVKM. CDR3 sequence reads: CASSLAGGYEQYF. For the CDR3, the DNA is TGTGCCAGCAGTTTAGCGGGGGGCTACGAGCAGTACTTC.

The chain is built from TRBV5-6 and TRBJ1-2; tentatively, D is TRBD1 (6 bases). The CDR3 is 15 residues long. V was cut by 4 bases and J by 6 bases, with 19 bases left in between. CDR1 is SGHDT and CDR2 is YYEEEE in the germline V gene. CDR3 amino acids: CASSLPGQILDGYTF. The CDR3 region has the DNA TGTGCCAGCAGCCTACCGGGACAAATTTTGGATGGCTACACCTTC.

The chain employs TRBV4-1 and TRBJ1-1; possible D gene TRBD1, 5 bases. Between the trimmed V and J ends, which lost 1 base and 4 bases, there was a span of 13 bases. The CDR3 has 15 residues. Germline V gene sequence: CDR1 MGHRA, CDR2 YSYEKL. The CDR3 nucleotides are TGCGCCAGCAGCCAAGCCGGGGTCGGGGGCACTGAAGCTTTCTTT. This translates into CASSQAGVGGTEAFF.

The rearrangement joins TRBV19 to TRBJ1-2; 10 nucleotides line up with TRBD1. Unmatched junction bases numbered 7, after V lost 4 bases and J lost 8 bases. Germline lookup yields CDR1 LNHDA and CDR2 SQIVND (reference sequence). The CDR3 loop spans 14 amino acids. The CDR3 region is CASSSDRGLQGYTF. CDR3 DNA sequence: TGTGCCAGTAGTAGTGACAGGGGGCTGCAGGGCTACACCTTC.